These T cell receptor beta chains were read from a single sample in a study of blood T cells in healthy people across ages. TCRdb reprocessed the 5' RACE reads with MiXCR, giving one entry per CDR3 protein. The table has around 700,000 distinct CDR3 sequences, 20% to 25% seen once. A further study also used this sample, focusing on T cells of mothers and their children.

Sequenced material: blood. The source of these receptors is a boy younger than 18 in good health. Each CDR3 is given with its conserved first and last residue. D genes are given only for firm matches. Expanded clones are given a class, and other clones once, few, many or no size at all.

>TRBV13|NA|13|few|TRBJ2-5
CASSFRQVETQYF
TGTGCCAGCAGCTTTCGGCAGGTGGAGACCCAGTACTTC
>TRBV4-1|NA|17|NA|TRBJ2-1
CASSQGLALSSYNEQFF
TGCGCCAGCAGCCAAGGTTTAGCTTTGAGCTCCTACAATGAGCAGTTCTTC
>TRBV5-1|NA|16|once|TRBJ2-3
CASSFRPGPNTDTQYF
TGCGCCAGCAGCTTCCGTCCAGGGCCAAACACAGATACGCAGTATTTT
>TRBV6-2/TRBV6-3|NA|15|NA|TRBJ2-7
CASSYSFPGSYEQYF
TGTGCCAGCAGTTACTCGTTTCCAGGGTCCTACGAGCAGTACTTC
>TRBV29-1|NA|12|few|TRBJ1-2
CSGAGRNYGYTF
TGCAGCGGGGCGGGACGGAACTATGGCTACACCTTC
>TRBV5-4|TRBD2|16|NA|TRBJ2-3
CASSLDGGAGTDTQYF
TGTGCCAGCAGCTTGGACGGGGGGGCCGGCACAGATACGCAGTATTTT
>TRBV7-3|NA|14|many|TRBJ2-5
CASSLGGPGETQYF
TGTGCCAGCAGCTTGGGCGGACCTGGGGAGACCCAGTACTTC
>TRBV28|TRBD1|16|NA|TRBJ2-5
CASSSLGQGKEETQYF
TGTGCCAGCAGCTCCCTAGGACAGGGGAAGGAGGAGACCCAGTACTTC
>TRBV7-2|NA|15|few|TRBJ1-2
CASSLALDPNYGYTF
TGTGCCAGCAGCTTAGCGCTTGACCCCAACTATGGCTACACCTTC
>TRBV29-1|NA|12|few|TRBJ2-7
CSVEVVGDEQYF
TGCAGCGTTGAAGTTGTGGGGGACGAGCAGTACTTC
>TRBV6-6|NA|15|NA|TRBJ2-2
CASSFGRERTGELFF
TGTGCCAGCAGTTTCGGCAGGGAGCGGACCGGGGAGCTGTTTTTT
>TRBV7-9|NA|14|few|TRBJ2-1
CASSSETPAWEQFF
TGTGCCAGCAGCTCCGAAACTCCAGCGTGGGAGCAGTTCTTC
>TRBV6-5|NA|15|NA|TRBJ2-1
CASSYAGLTYNEQFF
TGTGCCAGCAGTTACGCGGGACTTACCTACAATGAGCAGTTCTTC
>TRBV20-1|NA|14|NA|TRBJ2-6
CSARGVSGANVLTF
TGCAGTGCTAGGGGGGTCTCTGGGGCCAACGTCCTGACTTTC
>TRBV28|TRBD2|15|NA|TRBJ2-7
CASSPVREGTYEQYF
TGTGCCAGCAGTCCCGTTCGGGAGGGCACCTACGAGCAGTACTTC
>TRBV7-9|NA|16|NA|TRBJ2-1
CASSPRTLYSYNEQFF
TGTGCCAGCAGCCCTAGGACCCTTTACTCCTACAATGAGCAGTTCTTC
>TRBV7-9|TRBD1|14|NA|TRBJ2-1
CASSSAQGGREQFF
TGTGCCAGCAGCTCTGCACAGGGGGGAAGAGAGCAGTTCTTC
>TRBV9|NA|15|few|TRBJ1-2
CASSTQRGIDNGYTF
TGTGCCAGCAGCACACAGAGGGGGATCGACAATGGCTACACCTTC
>TRBV24-1|TRBD2|16|NA|TRBJ2-1
CATSDLGTSGSNEQFF
TGTGCCACCAGTGACCTTGGGACTAGCGGGAGCAATGAGCAGTTCTTC
>TRBV6-5|NA|16|NA|TRBJ2-5
CASSYSTLSQQETQYF
TGTGCCAGCAGTTACTCGACACTGTCCCAACAAGAGACCCAGTACTTC
>TRBV28|NA|13|many|TRBJ2-5
CASLARVQETQYF
TGTGCCAGCCTTGCCAGGGTGCAAGAGACCCAGTACTTC
>TRBV3-1|NA|13|NA|TRBJ2-3
CASSPTSADTQYF
TGTGCCAGCAGCCCGACTAGTGCAGATACGCAGTATTTT
>TRBV19|TRBD1|15|few|TRBJ2-7
CASSTGTGRAYEQYF
TGTGCCAGTAGTACTGGGACAGGGAGGGCCTACGAGCAGTACTTC